One T cell receptor (beta chain) is described in this entry. The CDR3 consists of 16 residues. The trim removed 2 bases at V and 1 base at J, leaving 5 bases unmatched. Germline V lookup: CDR1 SGHRS, CDR2 YFSETQ. Time point: peripheral blood 6 weeks after treatment start. The method was immunoSEQ multiplex PCR; TCRdb's version includes in-frame clones alone and lacks a portion of them. The sample includes nearly 50,000 clones, under 85% seen only once; the top ten take 1.9%. These data belong to a study of PD-L1 blockade in urothelial cancer. Study details: Intravenous atezolizumab, 1,200 mg every 3 weeks, was begun by patients around 2014. Patients' histories included 0 to 3 prior chemotherapy regimens. There were a median of approximately 140,000 T cells in blood samples.

The chain carries TRBV5-1 and TRBJ1-3; TRBD1 matches 8 bases. Here the sequenced sample was PBMCs, taken around atezolizumab (anti-PD-L1) treatment. The origin of this receptor is a man between 45 and 60 years old with urothelial cancer. The CDR3 is CASSLSRQGSGNTIYF. CDR3 coding DNA: TGCGCCAGCAGCTTATCGAGACAGGGGTCTGGAAACACCATATATTTT.